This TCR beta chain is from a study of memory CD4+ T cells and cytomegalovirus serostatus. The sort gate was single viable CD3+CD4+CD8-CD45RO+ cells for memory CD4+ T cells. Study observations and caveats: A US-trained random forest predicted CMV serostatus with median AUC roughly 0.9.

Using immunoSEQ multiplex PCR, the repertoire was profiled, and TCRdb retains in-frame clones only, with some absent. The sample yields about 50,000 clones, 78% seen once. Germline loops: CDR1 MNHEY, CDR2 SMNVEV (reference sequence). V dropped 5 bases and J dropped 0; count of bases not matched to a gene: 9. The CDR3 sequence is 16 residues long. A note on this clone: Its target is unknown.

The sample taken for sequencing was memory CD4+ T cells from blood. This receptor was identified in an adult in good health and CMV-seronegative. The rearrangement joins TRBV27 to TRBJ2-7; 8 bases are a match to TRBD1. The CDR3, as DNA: TGTGCCAGCAGTAAACGGGACAGGAGTTTCTCCTACGAGCAGTACTTC. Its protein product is CASSKRDRSFSYEQYF.